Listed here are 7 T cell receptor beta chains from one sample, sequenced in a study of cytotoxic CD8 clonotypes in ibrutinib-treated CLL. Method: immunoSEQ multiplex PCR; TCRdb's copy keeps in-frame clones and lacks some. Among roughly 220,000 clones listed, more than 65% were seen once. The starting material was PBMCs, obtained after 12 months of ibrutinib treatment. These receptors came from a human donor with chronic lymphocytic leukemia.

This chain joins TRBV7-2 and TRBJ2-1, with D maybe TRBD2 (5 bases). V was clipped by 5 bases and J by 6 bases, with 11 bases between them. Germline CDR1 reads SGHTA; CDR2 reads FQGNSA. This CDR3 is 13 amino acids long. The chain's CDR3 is CASSPPGGNEQFF. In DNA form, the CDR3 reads TGTGCCAGCAGCCCCCCCGGAGGCAATGAGCAGTTCTTC.

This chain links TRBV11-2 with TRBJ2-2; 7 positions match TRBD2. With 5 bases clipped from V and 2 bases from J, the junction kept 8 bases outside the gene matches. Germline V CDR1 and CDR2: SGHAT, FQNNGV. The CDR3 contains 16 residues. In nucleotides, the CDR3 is TGTGCCAGCAGCCCGGCTCTAGCGGCAAACACCGGGGAGCTGTTTTTT. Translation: CASSPALAANTGELFF.

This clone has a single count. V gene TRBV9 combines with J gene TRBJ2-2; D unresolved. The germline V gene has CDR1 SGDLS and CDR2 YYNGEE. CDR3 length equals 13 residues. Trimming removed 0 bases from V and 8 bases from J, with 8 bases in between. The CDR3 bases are TGTGCCAGCAGCGTAGTAGGTGGTGGGGAGCTGTTTTTT. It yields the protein CASSVVGGGELFF.

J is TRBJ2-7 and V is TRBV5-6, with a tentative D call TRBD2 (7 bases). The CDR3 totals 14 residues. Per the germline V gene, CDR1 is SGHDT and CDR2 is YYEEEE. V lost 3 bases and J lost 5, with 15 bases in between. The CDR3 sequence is CASSSIGGVDEQYF. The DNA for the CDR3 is TGTGCCAGCAGCTCAATAGGGGGGGTCGACGAGCAGTACTTC.

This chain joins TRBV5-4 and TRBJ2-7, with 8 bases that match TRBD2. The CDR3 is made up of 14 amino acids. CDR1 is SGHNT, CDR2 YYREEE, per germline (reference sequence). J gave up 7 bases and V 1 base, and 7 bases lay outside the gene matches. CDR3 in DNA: TGTGCCAGCAGCTTGAGCGGGAGCCGGCGGGAGCAGTACTTC. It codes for CASSLSGSRREQYF.

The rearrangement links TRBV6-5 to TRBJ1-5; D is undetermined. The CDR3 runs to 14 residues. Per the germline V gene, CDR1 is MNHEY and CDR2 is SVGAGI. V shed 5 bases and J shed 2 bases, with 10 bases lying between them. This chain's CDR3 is CASSPDPRNQPQHF. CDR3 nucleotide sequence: TGTGCCAGCAGTCCCGACCCCCGCAATCAGCCCCAGCATTTT.

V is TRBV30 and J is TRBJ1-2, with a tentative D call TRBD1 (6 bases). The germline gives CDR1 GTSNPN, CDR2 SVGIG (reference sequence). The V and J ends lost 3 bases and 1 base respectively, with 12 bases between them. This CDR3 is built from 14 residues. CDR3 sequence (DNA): TGTGCCTGGAGACAGGGTGGGGGTAACTATGGCTACACCTTC. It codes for CAWRQGGGNYGYTF.